The 13 T cell receptor beta chains below were found in one sample sequenced in a study of blood T cell repertoires in COVID-19 (dated by TCRdb to 2020 to 2022). Library generation was performed with the immunoSEQ multiplex PCR assay. TCRdb took over this immuneACCESS table, retaining in-frame rearrangements with V and J assigned. Such tables are incomplete; in checked studies, under half of the missing clones stem from an unresolved V gene, and the remainder is unexplained. The sample data list about 250,000 clones, and approximately 90% of these were observed just once. The ten largest clones capture more than 0.75% of the sample. Sample: peripheral blood. The receptors originated from a man aged 25 to 45 with acute or convalescent COVID-19.

The rearrangement uses TRBV6-5 and TRBJ1-6; D is perhaps TRBD1 (6 bases). CDR1 and CDR2 (germline): MNHEY, SVGAGI. This CDR3 region has 15 residues. Trimming pared 7 bases from V and 1 base from J, leaving 11 bases between. DNA for the CDR3: TGTGCCAGCACCCCACAGGGATCCTATAATTCACCCCTCCACTTT. It yields the protein CASTPQGSYNSPLHF.

J is TRBJ2-7 and V is TRBV6-6; 8 bases fit TRBD1. After removal of 2 bases from V and 4 bases from J, the junction contained 7 bases not matched to a gene. The CDR3 runs 15 residues. From germline, CDR1 is MNHNY and CDR2 SVGAGI (reference sequence). CDR3 sequence reads: CASSYPRTGLYEQYF. As DNA, the CDR3 is TGTGCCAGCAGTTACCCCCGGACAGGGCTGTACGAGCAGTACTTC.

The chain couples TRBV28 to TRBJ2-7; TRBD1 agrees at 8 bases. The V gene end was trimmed by 5 bases and the J gene end by 6 bases; junction bases not matched to a gene: 9. The CDR3 runs to 14 residues. Germline V CDR1 and CDR2: MDHEN, SYDVKM. CDR3 bases: TGTGCCAGCAGTCCCGGACAGGGTGCGCGCGAGCAGTACTTC. This encodes CASSPGQGAREQYF.

The gene calls are TRBV10-1 and TRBJ1-1; the D is unclear. The CDR3 is 14 amino acids. Germline V gene data show CDR1 as WNHNN and CDR2 as SYGVQD (reference sequence). V lost 3 bases to trimming and J lost 2 bases, with 10 bases between them. The DNA of the CDR3 is TGCGCCAGCAGTGATGGCGGGAGTAACACTGAAGCTTTCTTT. Encoded protein: CASSDGGSNTEAFF.

The chain couples TRBV6-5 to TRBJ2-7; possibly TRBD2 for D (5 bases). Looked up from germline, CDR1 is MNHEY and CDR2 is SVGAGI. CDR3 length: 14 amino acids. With 2 bases removed from V and 6 bases from J, the gap between germline ends came to 14 bases. As DNA, the CDR3 is TGTGCCAGCAGTTACCCGGACTGGGAAGGCGAGCAGTACTTC. The encoded protein is CASSYPDWEGEQYF.

The V and J genes are TRBV28 and TRBJ2-1, with 11 positions matching TRBD1. Germline loops: CDR1 MDHEN, CDR2 SYDVKM. V was clipped by 5 bases and J by 10 bases; unmatched bases: 16. This CDR3 is built from 17 residues. CDR3 residues: CASSVRMGTGGLGEQFF. Here the CDR3 DNA reads TGTGCCAGCAGTGTAAGAATGGGGACAGGGGGTTTAGGAGAGCAGTTCTTC. The variable domain in full, with the rest retrieved from reference TRBV28 and TRBJ2-1, is DVKVTQSSRYLVKRTGEKVFLECVQDMDHENMFWYRQDPGLGLRLIYFSYDVKMKEKGDIPEGYSVSREKKERFSLILESASTNQTSMYLCASSVRMGTGGLGEQFFGPGTRLTVL.

V is TRBV4-2 and J is TRBJ2-2; no reliable D call. The CDR3 spans 15 residues. V was shortened by 0 bases and J by 9 bases, with 14 bases between the two germline ends. CDR1 LGHNA and CDR2 YNFKEQ come from the germline V gene. CDR3: CASSQETGTPRELFF. Here the CDR3 DNA reads TGTGCCAGCAGCCAAGAAACCGGTACCCCAAGGGAGCTGTTTTTT.

The V call is TRBV30, the J call TRBJ2-3, with D perhaps TRBD2 (7 bases). The germline CDR1 and CDR2 sequences are GTSNPN and SVGIG (reference sequence). The CDR3 totals 15 residues. With 3 bases removed from V and 3 bases from J, the gap between germline ends came to 16 bases. The CDR3 nucleotides are TGTGCCTGGAGGAGGTTGAGGGGGGGAACAGATACGCAGTATTTT. As protein: CAWRRLRGGTDTQYF.

The rearrangement links TRBV11-1 to TRBJ1-4; the match to TRBD1 covers 7 bases. This CDR3 region has 14 residues. V trimming: 6 bases; J trimming: 10 bases; junction bases outside the gene matches: 11. Germline values: CDR1 SGHAT, CDR2 FQDESV (reference sequence). This CDR3 is CASSTGTANPKLFF. In DNA form, the CDR3 reads TGTGCCAGCAGTACCGGGACAGCTAATCCAAAACTGTTTTTT.

This chain uses TRBV30 with TRBJ2-7, with TRBD2 identical over 9 bases. J gave up 6 bases and V 2 bases, and 8 bases lay outside the gene matches. Germline assignment: CDR1 GTSNPN and CDR2 SVGIG (reference sequence). The CDR3 runs 14 residues. CDR3 amino acids: CAWSSIAGDGEQYF. The CDR3 coding sequence is TGTGCCTGGAGTTCCATAGCGGGAGATGGCGAGCAGTACTTC. Together with reference TRBV30 and TRBJ2-7, the CDR3 gives the full variable domain: SQTIHQWPATLVQPVGSPLSLECTVEGTSNPNLYWYRQAAGRGLQLLFYSVGIGQISSEVPQNLSASRPQDRQFILSSKKLLLSDSGFYLCAWSSIAGDGEQYFGPGTRLTVT.

The rearrangement links TRBV30 to TRBJ1-5, with D unclear. The CDR3 contains 14 residues. Germline V CDR1 and CDR2: GTSNPN, SVGIG (reference sequence). Trimming removed 3 bases from V and 7 bases from J, with 16 bases in between. The CDR3 nucleotides are TGTGCCTGGAGGAGGCGGGCAGAGGACCAGCCCCAGCATTTT. As protein: CAWRRRAEDQPQHF.

This sequence joins TRBV5-6 and TRBJ1-2; D gene ambiguous. Germline CDR1 and CDR2: SGHDT and YYEEEE. The CDR3 is 13 residues long. V was trimmed by 5 bases and J by 6 bases, leaving 14 bases between them. This CDR3 reads CASSGRGFDGYTF. For the CDR3, the DNA is TGTGCCAGCAGTGGCCGGGGTTTTGATGGCTACACCTTC.

This chain joins TRBV5-6 and TRBJ2-3; 8 bases match TRBD1. After removal of 1 base from V and 0 bases from J, the junction contained 4 bases not matched to a gene. The CDR3 consists of 16 residues. Germline loops: CDR1 SGHDT, CDR2 YYEEEE. The CDR3 spells CASSLSGGYSTDTQYF. DNA for the CDR3: TGTGCCAGCAGCTTGTCAGGGGGCTATAGCACAGATACGCAGTATTTT. The full variable domain, with the rest looked up from reference TRBV5-6 and TRBJ2-3, is DAGVTQSPTHLIKTRGQQVTLRCSPKSGHDTVSWYQQALGQGPQFIFQYYEEEERQRGNFPDRFSGHQFPNYSSELNVNALLLGDSALYLCASSLSGGYSTDTQYFGPGTRLTVL.